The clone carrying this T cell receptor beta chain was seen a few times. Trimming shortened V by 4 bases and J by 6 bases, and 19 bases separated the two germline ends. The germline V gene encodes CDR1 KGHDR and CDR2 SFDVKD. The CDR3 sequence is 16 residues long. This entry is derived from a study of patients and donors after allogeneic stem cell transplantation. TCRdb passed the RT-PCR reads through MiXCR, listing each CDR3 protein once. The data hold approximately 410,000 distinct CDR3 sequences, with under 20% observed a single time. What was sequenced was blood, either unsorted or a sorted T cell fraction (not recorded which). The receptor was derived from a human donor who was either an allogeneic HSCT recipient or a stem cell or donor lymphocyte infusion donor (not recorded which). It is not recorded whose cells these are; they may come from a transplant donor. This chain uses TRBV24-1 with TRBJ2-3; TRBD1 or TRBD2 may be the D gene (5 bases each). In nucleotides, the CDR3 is TGTGCCACCAGTGACCCCGGGGACGCCAGTCTGGATACGCAGTATTTT. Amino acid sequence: CATSDPGDASLDTQYF.